This paragraph reports one T cell receptor (beta chain). An end of the junction does not agree with germline; a read error may underlie this. CDR3 length: 13 amino acids. Germline CDR1 MNHEY, CDR2 SMNVEV (reference sequence). This sample was included in a study of blood T cell repertoires in COVID-19. Study overall: From the United States, Italy and Spain came samples of acute and convalescent COVID-19.

Study processing details: The assay estimated nucleated cells by amplifying reference gene primers. Repertoires were generated with immunoSEQ multiplex PCR, while TCRdb's copy carries only in-frame clones and drops some. V and J calls and clone size are those listed in that table; D and trimming were worked out from the DNA. The table lists about 150,000 clones, around 89% of them singletons. This TCR was recovered from a woman in her 40s with acute or convalescent COVID-19. V usage is TRBV27 and J usage is TRBJ1-2; no firm D call. The specimen sequenced was peripheral blood. CDR3: CASSLSFNNGYTF. For the CDR3, the DNA is TGTGCCAGCAGTTTATCGTTTAACAATGGCTACACCTTC.